This T cell receptor beta chain derives from a study of technical replicates of blood from several donors. Some clones are missing from TCRdb's copy, which holds only in-frame ones; the method was immunoSEQ multiplex PCR. Of 70,000 to 95,000 clones in the sample, 85% to 95% are singletons; the top ten hold 0.25%. The source material was T cells isolated from PBMCs. This clonotype was sampled from a human donor in good health.

CDR3 sequence (DNA): TGTGCCAGCAGCTTGCAGGGGGATGCCTACGAGCAGTACTTC. Its translation: CASSLQGDAYEQYF. J is TRBJ2-7 and V is TRBV5-6, with 7 positions matching TRBD1. V trimming: 1 base; J trimming: 2 bases; junction bases outside the gene matches: 3. CDR1 SGHDT and CDR2 YYEEEE come from the germline V gene. The CDR3 spans 14 residues.